The present T cell receptor beta chain was sequenced within a study of blood T cell repertoires in COVID-19. Study-level information: Some COVID-19 samples were acute and others convalescent; all came from the United States, Italy and Spain. PBMCs, B-cell-depleted T cells, or T cells were the source of the cDNA or gDNA that made up the material.

The CDR3 totals 16 residues. Germline CDR1 reads SGHDN; CDR2 reads FVKESK. V lost 1 base and J lost 2, with 13 bases in between. How the authors handled the data: By means of reference gene primer amplification, nucleated cell counts were estimated. The table came from immunoSEQ multiplex PCR; TCRdb's copy has only in-frame clones and leaves some out. V, J and clone size are taken as reported in that table, and D and trimming were inferred from the DNA itself. The sample has about 45,000 clones, about 90% seen once; the top ten hold 9.2%. Material: peripheral blood. This sequence was found in a human donor in a cohort sampled during active COVID-19. The V call is TRBV14, the J call TRBJ2-3, with D possibly TRBD1 on 6 matching bases. CDR3 coding DNA: TGTGCCAGCAGCCAAGCGAAGGGGGTCCTCACAGATACGCAGTATTTT. Translating it yields CASSQAKGVLTDTQYF. The entire variable domain, with the rest obtained from reference TRBV14 and TRBJ2-3, is as follows: EAGVTQFPSHSVIEKGQTVTLRCDPISGHDNLYWYRRVMGKEIKFLLHFVKESKQDESGMPNNRFLAERTGGTYSTLKVQPAELEDSGVYFCASSQAKGVLTDTQYFGPGTRLTVL.